The entry that follows covers one TCR beta chain sequence. Its antigen is undetermined. Per the germline V gene, CDR1 is GTSNPN and CDR2 is SVGIG (reference sequence). V lost 3 bases, J lost 4 bases, and 10 bases lay in between. The CDR3 has 13 residues. These data belong to a study of T cell responses to AZD1222 COVID-19 vaccine. The wider study: Second doses were pooled across both intervals (about 4 or about 12 weeks). Findings and caveats of the study: Females outnumbered males among donors, who were mostly white British; clonal diversity was possibly underestimated.

Method: immunoSEQ multiplex PCR; TCRdb's copy keeps in-frame clones and lacks some. The table shows tens of thousands of clones, with approximately 82% occurring only once. This sample comprised peripheral blood, obtained on day 0 of AZD1222 vaccination. This TCR was sampled from an adult in good health. The chain links TRBV30 to TRBJ1-3; unclear D gene. CDR3 sequence (DNA): TGTGCCTGGAGCCGCAACCGAGGAAACACCATATATTTT. The encoded protein is CAWSRNRGNTIYF.